The text below deals with one T cell receptor (beta chain). Its antigen is as yet unknown. This sample stems from a study of glioma-infiltrating T cells after dendritic cell vaccination. The study's findings and limits: TCR clonality showed no direct relationship with survival.

The CDR3 runs 14 residues. The germline gives CDR1 MNHNY, CDR2 SVGAGI (reference sequence). V shed 6 bases and J shed 6 bases, with 12 bases lying between them. Primers: 60 V beta forward and 13 J beta reverse. Method: immunoSEQ multiplex PCR; TCRdb's copy keeps in-frame clones and lacks some. The table lists about 92,000 clones, 70% to 90% of them singletons. Sequenced material: blood, taken before dendritic cell vaccination. The receptor was derived from a human donor with glioblastoma. This chain connects TRBV6-6 to TRBJ1-6, with D tentatively TRBD1 (6 bases). The chain's CDR3 is CASSGGLGNSPLHF. The CDR3 coding sequence is TGTGCCAGCAGCGGGGGGCTAGGTAATTCACCCCTCCACTTT.